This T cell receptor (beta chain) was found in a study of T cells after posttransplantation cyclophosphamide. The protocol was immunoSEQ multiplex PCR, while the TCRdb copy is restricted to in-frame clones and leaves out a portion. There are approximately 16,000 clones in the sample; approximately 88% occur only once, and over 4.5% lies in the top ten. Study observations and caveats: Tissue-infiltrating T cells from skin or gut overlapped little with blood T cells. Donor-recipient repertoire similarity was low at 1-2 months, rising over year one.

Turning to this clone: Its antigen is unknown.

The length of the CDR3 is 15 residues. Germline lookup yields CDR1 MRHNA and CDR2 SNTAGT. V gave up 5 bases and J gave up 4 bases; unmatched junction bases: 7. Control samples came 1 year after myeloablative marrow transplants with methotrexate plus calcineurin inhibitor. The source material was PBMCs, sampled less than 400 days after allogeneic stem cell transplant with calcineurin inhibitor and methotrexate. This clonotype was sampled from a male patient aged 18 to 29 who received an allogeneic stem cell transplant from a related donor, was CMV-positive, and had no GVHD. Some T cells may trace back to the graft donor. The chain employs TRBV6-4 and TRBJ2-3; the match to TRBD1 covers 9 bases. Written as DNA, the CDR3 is TGTGCCAGCAGTACAGGGGGCCCAGGCGCAGATACGCAGTATTTT. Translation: CASSTGGPGADTQYF.